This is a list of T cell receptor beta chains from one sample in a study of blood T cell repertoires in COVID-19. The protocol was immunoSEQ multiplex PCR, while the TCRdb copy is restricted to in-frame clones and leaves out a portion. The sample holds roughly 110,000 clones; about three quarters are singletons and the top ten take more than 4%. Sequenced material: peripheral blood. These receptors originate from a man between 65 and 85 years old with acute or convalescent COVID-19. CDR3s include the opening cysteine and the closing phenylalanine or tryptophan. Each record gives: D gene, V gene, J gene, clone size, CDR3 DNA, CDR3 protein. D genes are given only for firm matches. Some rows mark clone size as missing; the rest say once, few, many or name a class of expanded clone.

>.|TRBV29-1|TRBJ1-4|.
TGCAGCGCCGGACAGTTTAATGAAAAACTGTTTTTT
CSAGQFNEKLFF
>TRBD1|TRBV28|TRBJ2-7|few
TGTGCCAGCAGGTCGACAGGGGCGGGCTACGAGCAGTACTTC
CASRSTGAGYEQYF
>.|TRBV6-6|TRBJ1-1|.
TGTGCCAGCAGTCGGACAGATGAAGCTTTCTTT
CASSRTDEAFF
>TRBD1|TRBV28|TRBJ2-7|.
TGTGCCAGCAGCCTTCCGGGACAGGCCTTGATTAAGTACTTC
CASSLPGQALIKYF
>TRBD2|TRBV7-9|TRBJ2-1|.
TGTGCCAGCAGCTTTAGCGGGGCCGACTCCAATGAGCAGTTCTTC
CASSFSGADSNEQFF
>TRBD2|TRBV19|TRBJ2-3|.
TGTGCCAGTAGTATAGCTCCGACTAGCGGGGGAGCAGATACGCAGTATTTT
CASSIAPTSGGADTQYF
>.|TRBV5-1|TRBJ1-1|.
TGCGCCAGCAGCCGGAACACCGGGCCCACCGGGGCTGAAGCTTTCTTT
CASSRNTGPTGAEAFF
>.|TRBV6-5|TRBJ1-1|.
TGTGCCAGCAGCTCCGACAGAAACACTGAAGCTTTCTTT
CASSSDRNTEAFF
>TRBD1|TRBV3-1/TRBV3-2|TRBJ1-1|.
TGTGCCAGCAGCCAAGTTCCAGGGGGAGGAATGAACACTGAAGCTTTCTTT
CASSQVPGGGMNTEAFF
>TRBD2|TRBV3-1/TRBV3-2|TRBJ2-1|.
TGTGCCAGCAGCCAAGGGCTAGCGGGGGGGGAGGCGTTCTTC
CASSQGLAGGEAFF
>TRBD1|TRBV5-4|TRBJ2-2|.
TGTGTCAGCAGCGAGGAACAGGGGACCTACACCGGGGAGCTGTTTTTT
CVSSEEQGTYTGELFF
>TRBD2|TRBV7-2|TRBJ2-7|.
TGTGCCAGCAGCTTAGCGGCGGGGGGGTCTCTATCGTACGAGCAGTACTTC
CASSLAAGGSLSYEQYF
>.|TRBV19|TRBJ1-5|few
TGTGCCAGTAGTTCCCTCGGGAGCACGCATCAGCCCCAGCATTTT
CASSSLGSTHQPQHF
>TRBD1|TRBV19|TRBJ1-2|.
TGTGCCAGTAGTATAGGGGAAATGGGGACAGGGGCCCCCGGCTATGGCTACACCTTC
CASSIGEMGTGAPGYGYTF
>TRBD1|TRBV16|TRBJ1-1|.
TGTGCCAGCAGCCGGGCGACAGGGCGGCCCACTGAAGCTTTCTTT
CASSRATGRPTEAFF
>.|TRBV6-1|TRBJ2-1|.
TGTGCCAGCAGTGACCCTGAGAGGGTTTCCTACAATGAGCAGTTCTTC
CASSDPERVSYNEQFF
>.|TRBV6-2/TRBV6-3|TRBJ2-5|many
TGTGCCAGCAGTTACTTAGCAGAGACCCAGTACTTC
CASSYLAETQYF
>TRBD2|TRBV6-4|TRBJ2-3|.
TGTGCCAGCAGTTTTTCTAGCGGAAACACAGATACGCAGTATTTT
CASSFSSGNTDTQYF
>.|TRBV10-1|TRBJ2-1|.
TGCGCCAGCAGTGATCCTAGGGGCCCCTACAATGAGCAGTTCTTC
CASSDPRGPYNEQFF
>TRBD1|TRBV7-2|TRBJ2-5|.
TGTGCCAGCAGCCGGGACAGGGGATCAGAGACCCAGTACTTC
CASSRDRGSETQYF
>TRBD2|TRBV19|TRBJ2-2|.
TGTGCCAGTACCCCAGCGGGGAGATCGAACACCGGGGAGCTGTTTTTT
CASTPAGRSNTGELFF
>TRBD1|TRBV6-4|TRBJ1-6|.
TGTGCCAGCAGTGACAGGGACAGCAATTCACCCCTCCACTTT
CASSDRDSNSPLHF
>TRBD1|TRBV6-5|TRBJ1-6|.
TGTGCCAGCAGTTCAGGACAGGGGAATTCACCCCTCCACTTT
CASSSGQGNSPLHF
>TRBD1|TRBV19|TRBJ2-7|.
TGTGCCAGTAGTAGTCGACAGGGCCGATCCTACGAGCAGTACTTC
CASSSRQGRSYEQYF
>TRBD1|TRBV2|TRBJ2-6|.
TGTGCCAGCGAAAAGACAGGGAGCGTCCTTGCTGGGGCCAACGTCCTGACTTTC
CASEKTGSVLAGANVLTF
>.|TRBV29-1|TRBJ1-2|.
TGCAGCGCCGGGGGGGATTCCTATGGCTACACCTTC
CSAGGDSYGYTF
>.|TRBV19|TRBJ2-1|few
TGTGCCAGTAGTAAAAGTCGGGGAAGCTCCTACAATGAGCAGTTCTTC
CASSKSRGSSYNEQFF
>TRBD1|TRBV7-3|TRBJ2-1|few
TGTGCCAGCAGCCCCGACAGGGGAGGTGAGCAGTTCTTC
CASSPDRGGEQFF
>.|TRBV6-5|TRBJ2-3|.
TGTGCCAGCAGTACAGGGAACTCAGATACGCAGTATTTT
CASSTGNSDTQYF
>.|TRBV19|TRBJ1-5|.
TGTGCCAGTAATGACCGGGATCAGCCCCAGCATTTT
CASNDRDQPQHF
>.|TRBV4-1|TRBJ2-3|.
TGCGCCAGCAGCCAAGGGTGGGGAGATAGAGATACGCAGTATTTT
CASSQGWGDRDTQYF
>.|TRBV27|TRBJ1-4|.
TGTGCCAGCAGTTTATGGGGGGCAACTAATGAAAAACTGTTTTTT
CASSLWGATNEKLFF
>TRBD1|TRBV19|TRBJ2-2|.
TGTGCCAGTAGGACCCTGACAGGGGGCCACACCGGGGAGCTGTTTTTT
CASRTLTGGHTGELFF
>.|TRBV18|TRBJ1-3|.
TGTGCCAGCTCACCACCCCTCGCGCAATCTGGAAACACCATATATTTT
CASSPPLAQSGNTIYF
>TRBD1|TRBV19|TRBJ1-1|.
TGTGCCAGTAGTCAAGGTGGGGACAGGGGAGACACTGAAGCTTTCTTT
CASSQGGDRGDTEAFF
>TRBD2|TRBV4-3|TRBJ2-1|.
TGCGCCAGCAGCCACGACCTAGCGGGGGGGCCTAAGTTCTTC
CASSHDLAGGPKFF
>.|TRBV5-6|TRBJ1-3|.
TGTGCCAGCAGCTTACAGGGCAGGATCTCTGGAAACACCATATATTTT
CASSLQGRISGNTIYF
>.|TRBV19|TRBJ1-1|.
TGTGCCAGTCACCGGGACTCAGGGATGGTCCTGAACACTGAAGCTTTCTTT
CASHRDSGMVLNTEAFF
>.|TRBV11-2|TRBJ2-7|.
TGTGCCAGCAGCTTGAACAGGGTTGCCTACGAGCAGTACTTC
CASSLNRVAYEQYF
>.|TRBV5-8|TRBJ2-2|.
TGTGCCAGCACCTCGGAAGCTGGGGGCGGATGGGCCGGGGAGCTGTTTTTT
CASTSEAGGGWAGELFF
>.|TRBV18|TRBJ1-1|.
TGTGCCAGCTCACCACCGACAGTCACTGAAGCTTTCTTT
CASSPPTVTEAFF
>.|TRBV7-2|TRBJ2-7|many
TGTGCCAGCAGCTTAGACAGGACAGACGAGCAGTACTTC
CASSLDRTDEQYF
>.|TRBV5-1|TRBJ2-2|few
TGCGCCAGCAGAACAGGGTTGTCCACCGGGGAGCTGTTTTTT
CASRTGLSTGELFF
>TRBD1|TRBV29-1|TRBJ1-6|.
TGCAGCGTGAGAAGTGGGACAGGGAGTTCACCCCTCCACTTT
CSVRSGTGSSPLHF
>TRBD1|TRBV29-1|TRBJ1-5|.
TGCAGCGTGAGACAGGGTAGCAATCAGCCCCAGCATTTT
CSVRQGSNQPQHF
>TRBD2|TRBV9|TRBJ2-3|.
TGTGCCAGCAGCGGCGGGACTAGCGCTCCGAATACGCAGTATTTT
CASSGGTSAPNTQYF
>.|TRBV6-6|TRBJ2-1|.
TGTGCCAGCAGGGGGGGGCAGAATGAGCAGTTCTTC
CASRGGQNEQFF
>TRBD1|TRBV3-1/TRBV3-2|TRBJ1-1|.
TGTGCCAGCAGGGGGACAGGGGAAAGGGGTGAAGCTTTCTTT
CASRGTGERGEAFF
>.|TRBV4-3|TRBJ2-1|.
TGCGCCAGCAGCCAGGGCCTCAATTTTGGGGCCGAGCAGTTCTTC
CASSQGLNFGAEQFF
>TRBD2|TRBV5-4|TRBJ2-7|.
TGTGCCAGCAGCTTGGCCGGGACTAGCGGGGTCCACGAGCAGTACTTC
CASSLAGTSGVHEQYF
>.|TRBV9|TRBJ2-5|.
TGTGCCAGCAGCGCCGGACTGAACCCATCGGGGACCCAGTACTTC
CASSAGLNPSGTQYF
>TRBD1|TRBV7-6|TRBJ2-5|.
TGTGCCAGCAGCTTAGACTGGTCAGGGGGCGCAGAGACCCAGTACTTC
CASSLDWSGGAETQYF
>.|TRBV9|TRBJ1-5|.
TGTGCCAGCAGCCAGGACGGGATTAGCAATCAGCCCCAGCATTTT
CASSQDGISNQPQHF
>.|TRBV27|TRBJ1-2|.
TGTGCCAGCAGTTTTAGCGGGGGCCCCTCCTATGGCTACACCTTC
CASSFSGGPSYGYTF
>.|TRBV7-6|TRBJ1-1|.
TGTGCCAGCAGCTTGGGTCAGGGTAACACTGAAGCTTTCTTT
CASSLGQGNTEAFF
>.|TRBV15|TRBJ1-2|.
TGTGCCACCAGCCAGAACACATATGGCTACACCTTC
CATSQNTYGYTF
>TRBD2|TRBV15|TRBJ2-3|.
TGTGCCACCAGCAGAGATCGGACTAGCGGGGCGATAGATACGCAGTATTTT
CATSRDRTSGAIDTQYF
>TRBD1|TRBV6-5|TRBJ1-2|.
TGTGCCAGCAGGCCGGGACAGGGGGCGAACTATGGCTACACCTTC
CASRPGQGANYGYTF
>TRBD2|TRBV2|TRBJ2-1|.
TGTGCCAGCAGGGATGCCGGGACTAGAGCCGATGAGCAGTTCTTC
CASRDAGTRADEQFF
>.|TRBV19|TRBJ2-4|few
TGTGCCAGTAGCCCGGGACATACTAAGGACATTCAGTACTTC
CASSPGHTKDIQYF